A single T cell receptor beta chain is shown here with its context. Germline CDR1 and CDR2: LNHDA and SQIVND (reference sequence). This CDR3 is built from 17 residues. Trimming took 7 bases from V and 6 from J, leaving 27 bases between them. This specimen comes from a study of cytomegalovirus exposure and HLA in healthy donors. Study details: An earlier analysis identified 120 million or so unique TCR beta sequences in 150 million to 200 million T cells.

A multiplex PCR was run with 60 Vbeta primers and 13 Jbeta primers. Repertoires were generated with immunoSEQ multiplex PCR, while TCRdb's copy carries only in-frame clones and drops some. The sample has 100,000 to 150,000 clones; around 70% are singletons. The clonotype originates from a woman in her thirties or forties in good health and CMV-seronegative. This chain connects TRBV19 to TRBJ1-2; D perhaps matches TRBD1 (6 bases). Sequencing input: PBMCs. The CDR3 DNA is TGTGCCAGTAAGCCGGGGGGCCAGCTTCGCCCGGGCAATGGCTACACCTTC. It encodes CASKPGGQLRPGNGYTF. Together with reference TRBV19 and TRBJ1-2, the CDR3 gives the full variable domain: DGGITQSPKYLFRKEGQNVTLSCEQNLNHDAMYWYRQDPGQGLRLIYYSQIVNDFQKGDIAEGYSVSREKKESFPLTVTSAQKNPTAFYLCASKPGGQLRPGNGYTFGSGTRLTVV.